One sample yielded the 28 T cell receptor beta chains listed below, sequenced in a study of T cell repertoires in cytomegalovirus infection. These receptors are not linked to any known antigen. Via MiXCR, TCRdb re-called the reads, giving one row per CDR3 protein. In the table there are fewer than 150,000 distinct CDR3 sequences, roughly 31% of which are singletons. Material: CD8+ T cells from cultured PBMCs, obtained from culture after CMV antigen stimulation. These receptors originate from a human donor in good health (CMV status not recorded). Some clones in this sample may be carry-over from other donors' samples.

This clonotype was seen a few times. The rearrangement joins TRBV6-2 or TRBV6-3 to TRBJ2-2; D may be TRBD2 (5 bases). V dropped 4 bases and J dropped 2 bases, with 17 bases sitting between them. CDR3 size: 17 residues. Germline assignment: CDR1 MNHEY and CDR2 SVGEGT. The DNA of the CDR3 is TGTGCCAGCAGTTCCCCTTACGGGGATTCCAACACCGGGGAGCTGTTTTTT. Its translation is CASSSPYGDSNTGELFF.

Only a few counts were recorded for this clonotype. The rearrangement uses TRBV28 and TRBJ1-2; a weak D match, TRBD1 (5 bases). V shed 8 bases and J shed 0 bases, with 10 bases lying between them. CDR1 and CDR2 from the germline V gene are MDHEN and SYDVKM. CDR3 length: 13 residues. The CDR3 DNA follows: TGTGCCAGCCAGGGATTAGCTAACTATGGCTACACCTTC. It specifies CASQGLANYGYTF.

In DNA, the CDR3 is TGTGCCAGCAGCTTAGCTACGAGCTCCTACGAGCAGTACTTC. As protein: CASSLATSSYEQYF. This sequence joins TRBV7-6 and TRBJ2-7; D unclear. V lost 0 bases and J lost 0, with 6 bases in between. Germline CDR1 reads SGHVS; CDR2 reads FNYEAQ. There are 14 residues in the CDR3.

The chain has TRBV7-1 and TRBJ2-1; 7 bases fit TRBD2. TRBV7-1 falls under the ORF class, with uncertain function. This CDR3 is built from 14 residues. V was clipped by 5 bases and J by 9 bases; unmatched bases: 10. The CDR3 coding sequence is TGTGCCAGCAGCGCCGCCGGGACGGGGGGTGAGCAGTTCTTC. This codes for CASSAAGTGGEQFF.

V usage is TRBV19 and J usage is TRBJ1-6, with a tentative D call TRBD1 (6 bases). Germline loops: CDR1 LNHDA, CDR2 SQIVND (reference sequence). This CDR3 has 15 amino acids. The germline V and J ends were trimmed by 7 bases and 8 bases, with 18 bases remaining between them. The CDR3 DNA reads TGTGCCAGTACCAAACTGGGGGCGTACGATTCACCCCTCCACTTT. Translating it yields CASTKLGAYDSPLHF. Full variable domain (missing parts from reference TRBV19 and TRBJ1-6): DGGITQSPKYLFRKEGQNVTLSCEQNLNHDAMYWYRQDPGQGLRLIYYSQIVNDFQKGDIAEGYSVSREKKESFPLTVTSAQKNPTAFYLCASTKLGAYDSPLHFGNGTRLTVT.

The rearrangement uses TRBV11-3 and TRBJ2-6; D is perhaps TRBD1 (6 bases). CDR1 and CDR2 (germline): SGHNT, YENEEA. This CDR3 region has 17 residues. Trimming removed 4 bases at V and 0 bases at J, with 13 bases between. CDR3 sequence: CASSSRTDGSGANVLTF. In DNA form, the CDR3 reads TGTGCCAGCAGCTCTCGGACAGACGGCTCTGGGGCCAACGTCCTGACTTTC.

The gene calls are TRBV9 and TRBJ2-7, with D possibly matching TRBD2 (6 bases). V was cut by 3 bases and J by 0 bases, with 13 bases left in between. The CDR3 consists of 15 residues. Germline loops: CDR1 SGDLS, CDR2 YYNGEE. The DNA of the CDR3 is TGTGCCAGCAGCGGGACCGGGACTTTCTCCTACGAGCAGTACTTC. Amino acid sequence: CASSGTGTFSYEQYF.

The chain combines TRBV6-2 or TRBV6-3 with TRBJ1-1, with a weak D call TRBD1 (6 bases). The CDR3 has 13 amino acids. CDR1 MNHEY and CDR2 SVGEGT come from the germline V gene. V dropped 6 bases and J dropped 3 bases, with 11 bases sitting between them. This CDR3 reads CASRPTGYTEAFF. CDR3 nucleotides: TGTGCCAGCAGACCAACAGGGTACACTGAAGCTTTCTTT.

The chain combines TRBV20-1 with TRBJ1-6, with TRBD1 identical over 7 bases. CDR3 length: 15 residues. The V gene's germline CDR1 is DFQATT and CDR2 SNEGSKA (reference sequence). V was pared by 6 bases and J by 5 bases, with 10 bases of the junction left unmatched. The CDR3 is CSAGGWGQNNSPLHF. CDR3 sequence (DNA): TGCAGTGCCGGAGGGTGGGGACAGAATAATTCACCCCTCCACTTT.

The gene calls are TRBV6-5 and TRBJ1-1, with no clear D. Germline CDR1 reads MNHEY; CDR2 reads SVGAGI. V was clipped by 0 bases and J by 5 bases, with 22 bases between them. This CDR3 region has 18 residues. The DNA for the CDR3 is TGTGCCAGCAGTTACTCCATAACCTGGGCCGTAGGAGGGACTGAAGCTTTCTTT. This sequence encodes CASSYSITWAVGGTEAFF.

This clonotype has ten or more counts. The rearrangement uses TRBV5-1 and TRBJ2-1; D perhaps matches TRBD2 (7 bases). Trimming pared 3 bases from V and 10 bases from J, leaving 17 bases between. This CDR3 is built from 14 residues. Germline CDR1 SGHRS, CDR2 YFSETQ. Here the CDR3 reads CASSYEGGGHEQFF. The CDR3 coding sequence is TGCGCCAGCAGCTACGAGGGCGGGGGACACGAGCAGTTCTTC.

This clonotype has only a few counts. The chain uses TRBV14 and TRBJ1-1; D gene ambiguous. The germline CDR1 and CDR2 sequences are SGHDN and FVKESK. CDR3 size: 14 residues. The V end lost 3 bases, the J end lost 3 bases, and 11 bases lay between the germline ends. The DNA of the CDR3 is TGTGCCAGCAGCCAGGTCTCTTGGGACACTGAAGCTTTCTTT. Translation: CASSQVSWDTEAFF.

The V call is TRBV7-2, the J call TRBJ2-7, with 10 bases identical to TRBD2. Unmatched junction bases numbered 2, after V lost 3 bases and J lost 3 bases. Germline values: CDR1 SGHTA, CDR2 FQGNSA. The CDR3 sequence is 14 residues long. CDR3 amino acids: CASSFSGGVYEQYF. The CDR3 DNA follows: TGTGCCAGCAGCTTCAGCGGGGGGGTCTACGAGCAGTACTTC.

This clonotype was seen only a few times. The V and J genes are TRBV20-1 and TRBJ1-5; no firm D call. Germline V CDR1 and CDR2: DFQATT, SNEGSKA (reference sequence). Trimming shortened V by 5 bases and J by 2 bases, and 13 bases separated the two germline ends. The CDR3 is made up of 14 amino acids. In DNA, the CDR3 is TGCAGTGCTCTCGGAAGGGTGGGCAATCAGCCCCAGCATTTT. This codes for CSALGRVGNQPQHF.

The chain combines TRBV6-6 with TRBJ1-2; D is undetermined. Germline V gene lookup returns CDR1 MNHNY and CDR2 SVGAGI (reference sequence). Trimming removed 7 bases from V and 0 bases from J, with 9 bases in between. This CDR3 has 13 amino acids. CDR3 region: CASIGGSNYGYTF. The CDR3 DNA reads TGTGCCAGCATTGGTGGGTCTAACTATGGCTACACCTTC.

The chain couples TRBV11-2 to TRBJ2-1; either TRBD1 or TRBD2 may fit D (5 bases each). V lost 1 base and J lost 12, with 37 bases in between. CDR1 and CDR2 from the germline V gene are SGHAT and FQNNGV. The CDR3 totals 21 residues. Here the CDR3 reads CASSLGTAARNAPQGRFGQFF. CDR3 nucleotides: TGTGCCAGCAGCTTAGGTACGGCAGCCCGTAACGCGCCGCAGGGACGATTTGGGCAGTTCTTC.

In its sample, this clonotype was seen a few times. The chain has TRBV6-2 or TRBV6-3 and TRBJ1-5, with unresolved D. Deletions cut 4 bases from V and 0 bases from J, with 10 bases between. Looked up from germline, CDR1 is MNHEY and CDR2 is SVGEGT. This CDR3 region has 15 residues. This chain's CDR3 is CASSSTLDSNQPQHF. The CDR3 region has the DNA TGTGCCAGCAGTTCCACCCTGGATAGCAATCAGCCCCAGCATTTT.

This clonotype was seen at least ten times. The rearrangement uses TRBV7-8 and TRBJ2-7, with D perhaps TRBD1 or TRBD2 (5 bases each). This CDR3 region has 17 residues. V dropped 0 bases and J dropped 3 bases, with 18 bases sitting between them. Germline-derived CDR1 and CDR2 are SGHVS and FQNEAQ. CDR3 amino acids: CASSLAQRDLLSYEQYF. In DNA, the CDR3 is TGTGCCAGCAGCTTAGCCCAACGGGACCTCCTCAGCTACGAGCAGTACTTC.

The CDR3 region has the DNA TGTGCCAGCAGCCCCGGACATCCCGAGCAGTACTTC. It encodes CASSPGHPEQYF. This rearrangement joins TRBV7-9 to TRBJ2-7; tentatively, D is TRBD1 (5 bases). Deletions cut 5 bases from V and 6 bases from J, with 11 bases between. The CDR3 totals 12 residues. CDR1 and CDR2 (germline): SEHNR, FQNEAQ (reference sequence).

This clonotype was found a few times. The rearrangement joins TRBV7-6 to TRBJ1-1, with D perhaps TRBD1 (6 bases). This CDR3 spans 14 amino acids. Germline lookup yields CDR1 SGHVS and CDR2 FNYEAQ. V gave up 1 base and J gave up 5 bases, with 11 bases separating them. The CDR3 bases are TGTGCCAGCAGCTTAGTGGGGGCTGGGACTGAAGCTTTCTTT. Translation gives CASSLVGAGTEAFF. The full variable domain, rest sourced from reference TRBV7-6 and TRBJ1-1, is GAGVSQSPRYKVTKRGQDVALRCDPISGHVSLYWYRQALGQGPEFLTYFNYEAQQDKSGLPNDRFSAERPEGSISTLTIQRTEQRDSAMYRCASSLVGAGTEAFFGQGTRLTVV.

This clonotype was found a few times. The rearrangement uses TRBV6-5 and TRBJ1-6; D is undetermined. The CDR3 loop spans 16 amino acids. The V gene lost 3 bases and the J gene lost 2 bases, with 11 bases spanning the gap. Germline V gene lookup returns CDR1 MNHEY and CDR2 SVGAGI. The CDR3 DNA follows: TGTGCCAGCAGTTATGCGCGTTCAGCCTATAATTCACCCCTCCACTTT. Translated: CASSYARSAYNSPLHF.

V is TRBV4-1 and J is TRBJ2-1; 10 positions agree with TRBD2. Germline lookup yields CDR1 MGHRA and CDR2 YSYEKL. The CDR3 length is 15 residues. With V trimmed by 3 bases and J by 9 bases, 8 bases remained unmatched. For the CDR3, the DNA is TGCGCCAGCAGCCAGGGGAAGCGGGGGGGTATTGAGCAGTTCTTC. Translated: CASSQGKRGGIEQFF.

The chain links TRBV12-3 or TRBV12-4 to TRBJ1-2; D gene ambiguous. V lost 10 bases and J 3 bases, leaving 15 bases between the germline ends. The CDR3 runs 13 residues. CDR3 protein: CATRPQDDYGYTF. CDR3 in DNA: TGTGCCACCCGCCCTCAGGACGACTATGGCTACACCTTC.

This chain connects TRBV20-1 to TRBJ2-3, with D perhaps TRBD2 (7 bases). CDR1 is DFQATT and CDR2 is SNEGSKA in the germline V gene (reference sequence). The CDR3 is 16 amino acids. Trimming pared 4 bases from V and 4 bases from J, leaving 21 bases between. CDR3 residues: CSATNGSRGASDTQYF. For the CDR3, the DNA is TGCAGTGCTACAAACGGGAGTCGGGGGGCCTCAGATACGCAGTATTTT.

This clonotype appeared a few times. J is TRBJ1-2 and V is TRBV4-2, with a tentative D call TRBD1 (6 bases). Germline V lookup: CDR1 LGHNA, CDR2 YNFKEQ. The V and J ends lost 1 base and 7 bases respectively, with 10 bases between them. The CDR3 runs 13 residues. In nucleotides, the CDR3 is TGTGCCAGCAGCCAAGGCACAGGGTTTGGCTACACCTTC. It encodes CASSQGTGFGYTF.

This rearrangement joins TRBV4-3 to TRBJ2-7; 8 nucleotides align to TRBD1. The CDR3 sequence is 13 residues long. Trimming took 2 bases from V and 9 from J; bases not matched to a gene: 6. The germline CDR1 and CDR2 sequences are LGHNA and YSLEER. In DNA, the CDR3 is TGCGCCAGCAGCCAAACAGGGGGAGGTCCGCAGTACTTC. It yields the protein CASSQTGGGPQYF.

The chain combines TRBV7-1 with TRBJ1-1, with D possibly TRBD1 on 6 matching bases. TRBV7-1 is annotated as an ORF whose role is uncertain. The CDR3 runs to 15 residues. V was trimmed by 3 bases and J by 3 bases, leaving 14 bases between them. The CDR3 protein is CASSSGGGSYTEAFF. The CDR3 bases are TGTGCCAGCAGCTCTGGAGGGGGGTCTTACACTGAAGCTTTCTTT.

The genes are TRBV6-5 and TRBJ2-7; D remains unclear. Germline V CDR1 and CDR2: MNHEY, SVGAGI. V shed 6 bases and J shed 6 bases, with 18 bases lying between them. There are 14 residues in the CDR3. The CDR3 DNA is TGTGCCAGCAGCATCGGACCGGAGTTTAGCGAGCAGTACTTC. Amino acids: CASSIGPEFSEQYF.